The 20 T cell receptor beta chains presented below share a single source sample, sequenced in a study of OX40 agonist ivuxolimab in advanced cancers. The protocol was immunoSEQ multiplex PCR, while the TCRdb copy is restricted to in-frame clones and leaves out a portion. The sample lists about 59,000 clones, around 87% occurring once. The material sequenced was CD4+ or CD8+ T cells sorted from blood, taken in a trial of the OX40 agonist ivuxolimab. The receptors come from an adult with an advanced solid tumor such as melanoma, head and neck, liver or kidney cancer.

The chain uses TRBV5-1 and TRBJ2-7; D remains ambiguous. Trimming shortened V by 1 base and J by 2 bases, and 16 bases separated the two germline ends. Looked up from germline, CDR1 is SGHRS and CDR2 is YFSETQ. The CDR3 has 16 residues. The CDR3 here is CASSLFSASVTYEQYF. The CDR3, as DNA: TGCGCCAGCAGCTTGTTTTCAGCCTCTGTCACCTACGAGCAGTACTTC.

V gene TRBV2 combines with J gene TRBJ1-1, with TRBD1 matching over 7 bases. V lost 2 bases to trimming and J lost 1 base; unmatched junction nucleotides: 1. This CDR3 comprises 14 residues. The germline V gene encodes CDR1 SNHLY and CDR2 FYNNEI. CDR3 region: CASSERDRNTEAFF. For the CDR3, the DNA is TGTGCCAGCAGTGAAAGGGACAGGAACACTGAAGCTTTCTTT.

This chain links TRBV5-6 with TRBJ1-5; no definite D call. The CDR3 is 14 residues long. V was trimmed by 2 bases and J by 0 bases, leaving 6 bases between them. In germline, CDR1 is SGHDT, CDR2 YYEEEE. CDR3 DNA: TGTGCCAGCAGCTTTGGAGATAGCAATCAGCCCCAGCATTTT. Its translation: CASSFGDSNQPQHF.

The rearrangement links TRBV5-4 to TRBJ1-6, with 8 bases aligning to TRBD1. With V trimmed by 4 bases and J by 10 bases, 10 bases remained unmatched. This CDR3 is built from 15 residues. The V gene's germline CDR1 is SGHNT and CDR2 YYREEE (reference sequence). The chain's CDR3 is CASSADRVRYSPLHF. The CDR3 DNA reads as TGTGCCAGCAGCGCGGACAGGGTCAGGTACTCACCCCTCCACTTT.

The chain uses TRBV6-1 and TRBJ1-6; a weak D match, TRBD1 (5 bases). The length of the CDR3 is 13 residues. The V gene's germline CDR1 is MNHNS and CDR2 SASEGT. The V end was cut by 3 bases, the J end by 7 bases, with 7 bases between. CDR3 in DNA: TGTGCCAGCAGTGAGGGGACGAATTCACCCCTCCACTTT. Amino acids: CASSEGTNSPLHF.

This chain connects TRBV5-1 to TRBJ2-7; perhaps TRBD2 as D (5 bases). CDR1 is SGHRS, CDR2 YFSETQ, per germline. The CDR3 covers 13 residues. V dropped 4 bases and J dropped 0 bases, with 8 bases sitting between them. The CDR3 loop reads CASSQRSSYEQYF. CDR3 in DNA: TGCGCCAGCAGCCAGCGGAGCTCCTACGAGCAGTACTTC.

This chain joins TRBV10-3 and TRBJ1-1, with D possibly TRBD1 on 5 matching bases. The CDR3 runs to 18 residues. Germline V gene sequence: CDR1 ENHRY, CDR2 SYGVKD. V gave up 6 bases and J gave up 3 bases, with 26 bases separating them. The CDR3 nucleotides are TGTGCCATCAGCCCACGTCCACCCAGACAGACGATGGACACTGAAGCTTTCTTT. Translating gives CAISPRPPRQTMDTEAFF.

V usage is TRBV14 and J usage is TRBJ1-3, with D unresolved. Germline V gene sequence: CDR1 SGHDN, CDR2 FVKESK. The V gene lost 4 bases and the J gene lost 0 bases, with 4 bases spanning the gap. The CDR3 length is 13 residues. CDR3 protein: CASSRLSGNTIYF. CDR3 in DNA: TGTGCCAGCAGCCGCCTCTCTGGAAACACCATATATTTT.

This clone was recorded only once. The rearrangement links TRBV19 to TRBJ1-5; 10 nucleotides match TRBD1. Germline V gives CDR1 LNHDA, CDR2 SQIVND (reference sequence). The CDR3 has 14 residues. Trimming at V came to 5 bases and at J to 2 bases, leaving 0 bases not matched to a gene. The CDR3, as DNA: TGTGCCAGTAGTGGACAGGGGGGCAATCAGCCCCAGCATTTT. Amino acid sequence: CASSGQGGNQPQHF. Variable domain in full (rest from reference TRBV19 and TRBJ1-5): DGGITQSPKYLFRKEGQNVTLSCEQNLNHDAMYWYRQDPGQGLRLIYYSQIVNDFQKGDIAEGYSVSREKKESFPLTVTSAQKNPTAFYLCASSGQGGNQPQHFGDGTRLSIL.

The chain recombines TRBV12-5 with TRBJ2-7; unclear D gene. The CDR3 has 12 residues. V was shortened by 6 bases and J by 5 bases, with 11 bases between the two germline ends. Germline V CDR1 and CDR2: LGHNT, FRNRAP. The CDR3 region is CASGMRRDEQYF. The CDR3 nucleotides read TGTGCTAGTGGGATGAGACGGGACGAGCAGTACTTC.

This sequence joins TRBV4-1 and TRBJ2-7, with 7 nucleotides matching TRBD1. Germline V gene sequence: CDR1 MGHRA, CDR2 YSYEKL. The junction had 14 bases not matched to a gene; V was cut back by 0 bases and J by 3 bases. CDR3 size: 18 residues. CDR3 bases: TGCGCCAGCAGCCAAGATTGGCGACAGGGAAGAGAGGACTACGAGCAGTACTTC. This translates into CASSQDWRQGREDYEQYF.

The genes are TRBV5-1 and TRBJ1-3; D may be TRBD1 (5 bases). The CDR3 consists of 14 residues. The ends were cut back, 4 bases at V and 1 base at J, with 9 bases in the middle. Germline V gene data show CDR1 as SGHRS and CDR2 as YFSETQ. The CDR3 DNA reads TGCGCCAGCAGCGCACAGGCTTCTGGAAACACCATATATTTT. The encoded protein is CASSAQASGNTIYF. Filled out from reference TRBV5-1 and TRBJ1-3, the complete variable domain reads KAGVTQTPRYLIKTRGQQVTLSCSPISGHRSVSWYQQTPGQGLQFLFEYFSETQRNKGNFPGRFSGRQFSNSRSEMNVSTLELGDSALYLCASSAQASGNTIYFGEGSWLTVV.

The rearrangement links TRBV12-5 to TRBJ2-2, with 9 positions matching TRBD2. V dropped 3 bases and J dropped 7; count of bases not matched to a gene: 9. CDR3 length equals 16 residues. The germline V gene encodes CDR1 LGHNT and CDR2 FRNRAP. The CDR3 region has the DNA TGTGCTAGTGGTTTTGTTAGCGGGAGCTGGAACGGGGAGCTGTTTTTT. Translation: CASGFVSGSWNGELFF.

The V call is TRBV30, the J call TRBJ1-2; D unresolved. This CDR3 is built from 11 residues. The germline V gene encodes CDR1 GTSNPN and CDR2 SVGIG (reference sequence). Trimming removed 2 bases from V and 4 bases from J, with 5 bases in between. This chain's CDR3 is CAWSLPYGYTF. The CDR3, as DNA: TGTGCCTGGAGTCTACCCTATGGCTACACCTTC.

The genes are TRBV19 and TRBJ1-2; D unresolved. V lost 5 bases to trimming and J lost 2 bases, with 12 bases between them. Germline lookup yields CDR1 LNHDA and CDR2 SQIVND (reference sequence). The length of the CDR3 is 14 residues. The CDR3 DNA follows: TGTGCCAGTAGTTTCTTAAAGGACAACTATGGCTACACCTTC. This gives the protein CASSFLKDNYGYTF.

V usage is TRBV5-6 and J usage is TRBJ1-5; 9 bases are shared with TRBD1. The V gene end was trimmed by 4 bases and the J gene end by 11 bases; junction bases not matched to a gene: 7. Germline CDR1 and CDR2: SGHDT and YYEEEE. CDR3 size: 13 residues. The CDR3 sequence: CASSATGGGSQHF. CDR3 sequence (DNA): TGTGCCAGCAGCGCGACAGGGGGTGGGTCCCAGCATTTT.

This clone came up once. The chain recombines TRBV4-1 with TRBJ2-1; the D gene is possibly TRBD2 (6 bases). Germline lookup yields CDR1 MGHRA and CDR2 YSYEKL. The CDR3 extends over 16 amino acids. The V gene lost 0 bases and the J gene lost 4 bases, with 13 bases spanning the gap. The CDR3 loop reads CASSQETRGAYNEQFF. As DNA, the CDR3 is TGCGCCAGCAGCCAAGAGACGCGCGGGGCATACAATGAGCAGTTCTTC.

This clone was recorded a few times. V gene TRBV7-9 combines with J gene TRBJ2-2; D may be TRBD1 (6 bases). CDR1 and CDR2 (germline): SEHNR, FQNEAQ (reference sequence). V dropped 3 bases and J dropped 5 bases, with 16 bases sitting between them. CDR3 size: 16 residues. CDR3 DNA: TGTGCCAGCAGCTTCCGAGGGGGAGTAGGGACCGGGGAGCTGTTTTTT. Protein sequence: CASSFRGGVGTGELFF.

This clone was counted between two and nine times. The V gene is TRBV27, the J gene TRBJ1-1, with TRBD1 matching over 7 bases. Germline CDR1 and CDR2: MNHEY and SMNVEV (reference sequence). This CDR3 contains 13 residues. After removal of 5 bases from V and 1 base from J, the junction contained 1 base not matched to a gene. The CDR3: CASSGDRNTEAFF. The CDR3 nucleotides are TGTGCCAGCAGTGGGGACAGGAACACTGAAGCTTTCTTT.

The chain is built from TRBV7-7 and TRBJ2-7, with D perhaps matching TRBD2 (5 bases). V lost 1 base and J lost 0, with 16 bases in between. Germline values: CDR1 SSHAT, CDR2 FNYEAQ (reference sequence). The CDR3 totals 17 residues. CDR3 protein: CASSLGVGGDTSYEQYF. CDR3 coding DNA: TGTGCCAGCAGCTTAGGAGTAGGAGGTGACACCTCCTACGAGCAGTACTTC. The full variable domain, completed using reference TRBV7-7 and TRBJ2-7, is GAGVSQSPRYKVTKRGQDVTLRCDPISSHATLYWYQQALGQGPEFLTYFNYEAQPDKSGLPSDRFSAERPEGSISTLTIQRTEQRDSAMYRCASSLGVGGDTSYEQYFGPGTRLTVT.